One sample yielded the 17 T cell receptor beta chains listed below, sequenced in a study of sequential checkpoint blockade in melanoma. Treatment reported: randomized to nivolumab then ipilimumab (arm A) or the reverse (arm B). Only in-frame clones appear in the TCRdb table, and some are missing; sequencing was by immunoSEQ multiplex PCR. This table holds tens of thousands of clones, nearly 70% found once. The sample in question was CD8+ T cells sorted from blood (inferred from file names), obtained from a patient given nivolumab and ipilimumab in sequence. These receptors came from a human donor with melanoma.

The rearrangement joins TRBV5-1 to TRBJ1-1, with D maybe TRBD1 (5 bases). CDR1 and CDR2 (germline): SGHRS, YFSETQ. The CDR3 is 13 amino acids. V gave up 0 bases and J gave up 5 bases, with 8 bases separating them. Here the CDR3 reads CASSLGGETEAFF. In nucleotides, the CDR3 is TGCGCCAGCAGCTTGGGGGGGGAGACTGAAGCTTTCTTT.

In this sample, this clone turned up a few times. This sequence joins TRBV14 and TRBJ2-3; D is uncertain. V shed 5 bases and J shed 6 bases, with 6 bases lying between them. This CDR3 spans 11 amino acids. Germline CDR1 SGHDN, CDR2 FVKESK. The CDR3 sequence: CASSDSDTQYF. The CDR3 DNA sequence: TGTGCCAGCAGCGACTCGGATACGCAGTATTTT.

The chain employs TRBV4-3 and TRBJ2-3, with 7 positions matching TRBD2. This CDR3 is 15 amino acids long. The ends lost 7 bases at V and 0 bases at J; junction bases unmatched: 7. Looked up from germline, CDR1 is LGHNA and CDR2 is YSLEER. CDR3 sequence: CASKGTILSTDTQYF. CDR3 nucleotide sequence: TGCGCCAGCAAGGGGACTATCCTTAGCACAGATACGCAGTATTTT.

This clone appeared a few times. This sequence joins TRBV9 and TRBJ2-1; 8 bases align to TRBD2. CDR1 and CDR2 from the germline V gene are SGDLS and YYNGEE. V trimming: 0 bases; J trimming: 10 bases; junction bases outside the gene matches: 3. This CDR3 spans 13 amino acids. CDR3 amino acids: CASSVVSSGEQFF. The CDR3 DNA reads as TGTGCCAGCAGCGTAGTCTCTAGCGGGGAGCAGTTCTTC.

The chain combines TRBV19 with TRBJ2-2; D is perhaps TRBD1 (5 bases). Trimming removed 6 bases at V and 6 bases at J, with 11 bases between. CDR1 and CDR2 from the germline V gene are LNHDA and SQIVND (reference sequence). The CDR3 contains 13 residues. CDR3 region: CASSLSGPGELFF. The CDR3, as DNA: TGTGCCAGTAGCCTCTCAGGGCCCGGGGAGCTGTTTTTT. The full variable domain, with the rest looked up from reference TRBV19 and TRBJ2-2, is DGGITQSPKYLFRKEGQNVTLSCEQNLNHDAMYWYRQDPGQGLRLIYYSQIVNDFQKGDIAEGYSVSREKKESFPLTVTSAQKNPTAFYLCASSLSGPGELFFGEGSRLTVL.

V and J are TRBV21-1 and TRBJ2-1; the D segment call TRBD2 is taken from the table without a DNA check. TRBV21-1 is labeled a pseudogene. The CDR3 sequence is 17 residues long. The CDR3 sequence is CASSYRLAGATANEQFF. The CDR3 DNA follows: TGTGCCAGCAGCTATCGACTAGCGGGGGCCACGGCGAATGAGCAGTTCTTC.

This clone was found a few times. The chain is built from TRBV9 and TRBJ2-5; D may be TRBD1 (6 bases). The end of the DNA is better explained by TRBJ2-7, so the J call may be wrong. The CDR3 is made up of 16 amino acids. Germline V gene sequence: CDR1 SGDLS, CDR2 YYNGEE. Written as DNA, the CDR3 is TGTGCCAGCAGCGATAGTTTAGACAGGCAGACCTACGAGCAGTACTTC. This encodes CASSDSLDRQTYEQYF.

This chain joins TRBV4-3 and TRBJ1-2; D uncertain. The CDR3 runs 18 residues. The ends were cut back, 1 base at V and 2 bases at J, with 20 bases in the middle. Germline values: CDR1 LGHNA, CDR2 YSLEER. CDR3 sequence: CASSQGAQVPVFNYGYTF. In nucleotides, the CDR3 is TGCGCCAGCAGCCAAGGTGCGCAGGTACCCGTTTTCAACTATGGCTACACCTTC.

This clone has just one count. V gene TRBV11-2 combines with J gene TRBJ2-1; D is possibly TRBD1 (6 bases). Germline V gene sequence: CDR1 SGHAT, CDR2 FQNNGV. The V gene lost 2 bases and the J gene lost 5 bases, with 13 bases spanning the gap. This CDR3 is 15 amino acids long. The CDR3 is CASSLNRATHNEQFF. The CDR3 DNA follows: TGTGCCAGCAGCTTAAACAGGGCTACTCACAATGAGCAGTTCTTC.

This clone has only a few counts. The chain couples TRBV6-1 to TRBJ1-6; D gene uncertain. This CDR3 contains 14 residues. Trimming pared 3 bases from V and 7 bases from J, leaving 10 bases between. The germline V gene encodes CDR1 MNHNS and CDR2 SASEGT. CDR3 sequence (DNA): TGTGCCAGCAGTGACGAGGCCGGGAATTCACCCCTCCACTTT. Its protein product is CASSDEAGNSPLHF.

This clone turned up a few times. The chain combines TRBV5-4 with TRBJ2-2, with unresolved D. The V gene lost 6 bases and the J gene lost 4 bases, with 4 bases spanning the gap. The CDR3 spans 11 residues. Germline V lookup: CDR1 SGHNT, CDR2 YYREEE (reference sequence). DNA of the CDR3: TGTGCCAGCACCCTCACCGGGGAGCTGTTTTTT. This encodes CASTLTGELFF.

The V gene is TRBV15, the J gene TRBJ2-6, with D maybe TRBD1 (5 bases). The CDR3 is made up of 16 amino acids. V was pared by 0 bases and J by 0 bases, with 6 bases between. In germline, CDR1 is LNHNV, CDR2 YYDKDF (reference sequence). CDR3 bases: TGTGCCACCAGCAGAGATCAGGGCTCTGGGGCCAACGTCCTGACTTTC. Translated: CATSRDQGSGANVLTF.

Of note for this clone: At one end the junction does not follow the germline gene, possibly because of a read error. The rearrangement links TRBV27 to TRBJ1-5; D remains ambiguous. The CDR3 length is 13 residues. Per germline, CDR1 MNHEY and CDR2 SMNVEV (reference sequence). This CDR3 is CASSLWANQPQHF. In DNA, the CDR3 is TGTGCCAGCAGCTTATGGGCGAATCAGCCCCAGCATTTT.

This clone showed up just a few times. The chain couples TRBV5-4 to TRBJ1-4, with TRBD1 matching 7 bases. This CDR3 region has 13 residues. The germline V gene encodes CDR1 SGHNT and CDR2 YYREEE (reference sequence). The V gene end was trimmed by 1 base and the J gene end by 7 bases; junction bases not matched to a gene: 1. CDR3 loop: CASSLQGGEKLFF. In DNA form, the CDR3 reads TGTGCCAGCAGCTTGCAGGGGGGTGAAAAACTGTTTTTT.

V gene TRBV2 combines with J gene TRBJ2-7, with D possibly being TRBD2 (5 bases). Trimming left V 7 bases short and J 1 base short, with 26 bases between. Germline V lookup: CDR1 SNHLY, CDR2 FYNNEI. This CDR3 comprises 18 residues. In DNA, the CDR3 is TGTGCCAGCAAGGGTATCGCGGGCACCCAGCAAAGGTCCTACGAGCAGTACTTC. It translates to CASKGIAGTQQRSYEQYF.

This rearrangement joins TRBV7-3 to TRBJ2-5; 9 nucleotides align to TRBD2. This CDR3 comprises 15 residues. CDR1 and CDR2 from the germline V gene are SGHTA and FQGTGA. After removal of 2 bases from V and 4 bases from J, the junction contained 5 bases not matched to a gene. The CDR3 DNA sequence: TGTGCCAGCAGCTTAGCGGGGGGGCGGGGAGAGACCCAGTACTTC. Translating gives CASSLAGGRGETQYF.

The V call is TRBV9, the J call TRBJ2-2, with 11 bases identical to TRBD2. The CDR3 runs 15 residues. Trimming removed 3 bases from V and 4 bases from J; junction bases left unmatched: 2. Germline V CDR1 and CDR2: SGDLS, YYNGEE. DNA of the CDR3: TGTGCCAGCAGCGCGGGACTAGCGGTCACCGGGGAGCTGTTTTTT. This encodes CASSAGLAVTGELFF.